This T cell receptor (beta chain) was profiled in a study of T cells after yellow fever vaccination. This clonotype was seen a handful of times. What it binds is unknown. One end of the junction is discordant with germline, which a read error may explain. One entry per CDR3 protein, called by TCRdb with MiXCR from the 5' RACE reads. The sample carries fewer than 500,000 distinct CDR3 sequences, around 20% recorded once. Study-level findings and limits: There was a possibility that FACS-sorted repertoires contained abundant clonotypes contaminating from the bulk population.

The sequencing here drew on PBMCs, taken before the yellow fever booster vaccination. The receptor was isolated from a young man who received the YFV17D yellow fever vaccine.

CDR3: CSARGTDSYGYTF. CDR3 in DNA: TGCAGTGCGAGAGGGACAGACTCCTATGGCTACACCTTC. The chain joins TRBV20-1 to TRBJ1-2, with 7 nucleotides matching TRBD1. This CDR3 is 13 amino acids long. The V gene's germline CDR1 is DFQATT and CDR2 SNEGSKA (reference sequence).